These 3 T cell receptor beta chains were all obtained from the same sample, sequenced in a study of T cell responses to AZD1222 COVID-19 vaccine (dated by TCRdb to the early 2020s). The time point label here, explained by the study, means: baseline before first vaccination. Libraries were made using the immunoSEQ multiplex PCR assay. Here the immuneACCESS table is served through TCRdb, limited to in-frame sequences with V and J called. Missing clones are a known gap in these copies; in checked studies unresolved V genes cover under half, and the rest lacks a known reason. The sample table contains 60,000 or so clones; only one count was recorded for roughly 88% of them. The top ten clonotypes cover roughly 20% of the sample. Sample: peripheral blood, taken on day 0 of AZD1222 vaccination. The source is an adult in good health.

The chain employs TRBV7-9 and TRBJ2-7, with D hard to call. The CDR3 has 15 amino acids. Germline CDR1 is SEHNR and CDR2 is FQNEAQ (reference sequence). The germline V and J ends were trimmed by 5 bases and 3 bases, with 17 bases remaining between them. The CDR3 DNA sequence: TGTGCCAGCAGCCAAATTCTACTTACCCTCTACGAGCAGTACTTC. Residues: CASSQILLTLYEQYF.

The V and J genes are TRBV2 and TRBJ1-3, with D possibly being TRBD1 (5 bases). The CDR3 sequence is 13 residues long. Per the germline V gene, CDR1 is SNHLY and CDR2 is FYNNEI. Deletions cut 8 bases from V and 1 base from J, with 9 bases between. The CDR3 reads CASGGLSGNTIYF. The DNA for the CDR3 is TGTGCCAGCGGGGGACTTTCTGGAAACACCATATATTTT.

This CDR3 reads CASSGKTGYTGELFF. The DNA of the CDR3 is TGCGCCAGCAGCGGAAAAACAGGTTACACCGGGGAGCTGTTTTTT. The V gene is TRBV5-1, the J gene TRBJ2-2, with a tentative D call TRBD1 (5 bases). The CDR3 runs to 15 residues. CDR1 is SGHRS, CDR2 YFSETQ, per germline. V lost 4 bases to trimming and J lost 3 bases, with 13 bases between them.